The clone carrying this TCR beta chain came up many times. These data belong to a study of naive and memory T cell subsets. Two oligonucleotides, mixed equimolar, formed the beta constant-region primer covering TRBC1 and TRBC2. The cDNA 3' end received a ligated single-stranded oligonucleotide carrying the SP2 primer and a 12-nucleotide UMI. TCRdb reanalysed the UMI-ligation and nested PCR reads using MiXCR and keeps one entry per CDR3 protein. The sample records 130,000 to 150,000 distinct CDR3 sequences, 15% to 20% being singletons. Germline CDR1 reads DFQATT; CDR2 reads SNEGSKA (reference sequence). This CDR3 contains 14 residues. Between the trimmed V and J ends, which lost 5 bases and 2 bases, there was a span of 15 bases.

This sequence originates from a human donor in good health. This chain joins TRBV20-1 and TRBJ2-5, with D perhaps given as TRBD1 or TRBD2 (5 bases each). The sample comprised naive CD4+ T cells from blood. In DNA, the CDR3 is TGCAGTGCTTCCGGGACCAATCCTCAAGAGACCCAGTACTTC. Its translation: CSASGTNPQETQYF.